This entry concerns a single T cell receptor beta chain. The study drew the donors from its roughly 110-subject validation cohort, separate from the 666-subject first cohort. This entry is derived from a study of cytomegalovirus exposure and HLA in healthy donors. Libraries were prepared by immunoSEQ multiplex PCR; TCRdb keeps only in-frame clonotypes and omits some of them. Among 150,000 or so clones, approximately 80% were seen once, and the ten largest hold 2% to 2.5%. With 5 bases removed from V and 4 bases from J, the gap between germline ends came to 15 bases. The CDR3 length is 15 residues. Germline V gene sequence: CDR1 PRHDT, CDR2 FYEKMQ (reference sequence).

The V call is TRBV13, the J call TRBJ2-1; TRBD2 is a possible D gene (6 bases). This receptor was obtained from a man under 40 in good health and CMV-seropositive. The sequenced sample was PBMCs. CDR3 sequence reads: CASSTRDFRYNEQFF. CDR3 DNA: TGTGCCAGCAGCACAAGGGACTTCCGTTACAATGAGCAGTTCTTC.